Listed here are 8 T cell receptor beta chains from one sample, sequenced in a study of CD8+CD57+ T cells in acquired aplastic anemia. Investigators profiled TCR beta VDJ and CDR3 from genomic DNA template. TCRdb called the reads again in MiXCR, with one record for every CDR3 protein. The data show 150,000 to 200,000 distinct CDR3 sequences, approximately 44% seen once. The sample taken for sequencing was sorted CD4+, CD8+, or CD8+CD57+ T cells (not recorded which) from PBMCs. The receptors derive from a human donor in good health.

This clonotype was counted at least ten times. This chain connects TRBV10-3 to TRBJ1-5, with TRBD1 matching over 7 bases. CDR3 size: 14 residues. Germline lookup yields CDR1 ENHRY and CDR2 SYGVKD. V lost 6 bases, J lost 3 bases, and 5 bases stayed unmatched. The CDR3 is CAISQDRINQPQHF. The CDR3 DNA follows: TGTGCCATCAGCCAGGACAGGATCAATCAGCCCCAGCATTTT.

This clonotype was counted many times. The chain couples TRBV4-2 to TRBJ2-3, with D possibly matching TRBD2 (6 bases). V dropped 4 bases and J dropped 6 bases, with 20 bases sitting between them. Germline-derived CDR1 and CDR2 are LGHNA and YNFKEQ. CDR3 length: 16 residues. The CDR3 reads CASSPAGRPDGDTQYF. CDR3 nucleotides: TGTGCCAGCAGCCCGGCGGGACGGCCTGATGGGGATACGCAGTATTTT.

On this clonotype itself: A clone one base away is much larger, so this may be a read error. The V gene is TRBV12-3 or TRBV12-4, the J gene TRBJ1-2, with D hard to call. The CDR3 is 11 residues long. V lost 9 bases and J 4 bases, leaving 9 bases between the germline ends. This chain's CDR3 is CASLASYGYTF. Here the CDR3 DNA reads TGTGCCAGTTTAGCTAGCTATGGCTACACCTTC.

This clonotype was counted ten times or more. The chain is built from TRBV3-1 and TRBJ2-7; D ambiguous. The CDR3 contains 13 residues. Germline V gene sequence: CDR1 LGHDT, CDR2 YNNKEL (reference sequence). Trimming removed 0 bases from V and 12 bases from J, with 15 bases in between. For the CDR3, the DNA is TGTGCCAGCAGCCAAGATATTTGGACCAGTCCGTACTTC. This translates into CASSQDIWTSPYF.

V gene TRBV20-1 combines with J gene TRBJ1-2, with a possible D match to TRBD1 (6 bases). The CDR3 is 13 amino acids. The germline V and J ends were trimmed by 0 bases and 1 base, with 6 bases remaining between them. The germline gives CDR1 DFQATT, CDR2 SNEGSKA (reference sequence). The CDR3 nucleotides are TGCAGTGCTAGAGACAGGGGTAACTATGGCTACACCTTC. It is translated as CSARDRGNYGYTF.

The rearrangement uses TRBV7-2 and TRBJ1-1, with D hard to call. Trimming shortened V by 8 bases and J by 1 base, and 11 bases separated the two germline ends. This CDR3 contains 13 residues. In germline, CDR1 is SGHTA, CDR2 FQGNSA. The CDR3 sequence: CASQREPNTEAFF. The CDR3 region has the DNA TGTGCCAGCCAAAGGGAACCGAACACTGAAGCTTTCTTT.

A word on this clonotype: A much larger clone sits a single nucleotide away, making a read error possible. The rearrangement uses TRBV19 and TRBJ2-1, with 8 bases fitting TRBD1. Looked up from germline, CDR1 is LNHDA and CDR2 is SQIVND (reference sequence). This CDR3 is built from 15 residues. CDR3 protein: CASTRTGTGSGEQLF. The CDR3 nucleotides read TGTGCCAGTACCCGGACCGGGACAGGCTCGGGTGAGCAGCTCTTC. Drawing the rest from reference TRBV19 and TRBJ2-1, the complete variable domain is DGGITQSPKYLFRKEGQNVTLSCEQNLNHDAMYWYRQDPGQGLRLIYYSQIVNDFQKGDIAEGYSVSREKKESFPLTVTSAQKNPTAFYLCASTRTGTGSGEQLFGPGTRLTVL.

This chain links TRBV20-1 with TRBJ1-2; D gene uncertain. From germline, CDR1 is DFQATT and CDR2 SNEGSKA (reference sequence). This CDR3 is 13 amino acids long. V was shortened by 6 bases and J by 2 bases, with 13 bases between the two germline ends. The CDR3 loop reads CSAGEAVNYGYTF. As DNA, the CDR3 is TGCAGTGCCGGGGAGGCGGTCAACTATGGCTACACCTTC.